The rows below give T cell receptor beta chains drawn from one sample of a study of naive and memory T cell subsets. TCRdb passed the UMI-ligation and nested PCR reads through MiXCR, listing each CDR3 protein once. Of approximately 140,000 distinct CDR3 sequences detected, roughly 23% appear once; the ten largest clones hold approximately 0.1%. The specimen sequenced was naive CD4+ T cells from blood. These receptors all come from a human donor in good health. CDR3s leave out the opening cysteine and the closing phenylalanine or tryptophan. The order of the fields is clone size, V gene, CDR3 length, CDR3 protein. Size values are once, few and many counts, or a class for expanded clones, and some rows have none.

>few|TRBV29-1|11
SADGDGRDTQY
>many|TRBV29-1|11
SARQILNTEAF
>-|TRBV29-1|11
SAGQGAQTEAF
>many|TRBV7-9|14
ASSFILSSSYNEQF
>-|TRBV7-7|12
ASSLGAGGYEQY
>few|TRBV29-1|11
SVDWQGGYEQY
>few|TRBV12-3/TRBV12-4|12
ASSSRTPWDEQF
>few|TRBV6-5|11
ASSGDRGTEAF
>-|TRBV13|22
ASSFISRGTLGANFFSGANVLT
>-|TRBV14|15
ASSTLQGAPPRNEQF
>few|TRBV28|16
ASSFPSLVAESQETQY
>many|TRBV10-3|12
AITSSDGRAEAF
>-|TRBV18|13
ASSPPPGAYNEQF
>few|TRBV15|13
ATSREPGGHNEQF
>-|TRBV5-6|12
ASSLRGGNERLF
>-|TRBV6-5|11
ASSYSSQGEQY
>-|TRBV12-3/TRBV12-4|12
ASSLGGGYTEAF
>many|TRBV20-1|15
SARALSGRMGTGELF
>-|TRBV10-3|10
AIGQGGYEQY
>-|TRBV15|13
ATSREGETGYGYT
>few|TRBV12-3/TRBV12-4|15
ASSFRGVSTSYNEQF
>few|TRBV18|13
ASSPLSSGEYPAF